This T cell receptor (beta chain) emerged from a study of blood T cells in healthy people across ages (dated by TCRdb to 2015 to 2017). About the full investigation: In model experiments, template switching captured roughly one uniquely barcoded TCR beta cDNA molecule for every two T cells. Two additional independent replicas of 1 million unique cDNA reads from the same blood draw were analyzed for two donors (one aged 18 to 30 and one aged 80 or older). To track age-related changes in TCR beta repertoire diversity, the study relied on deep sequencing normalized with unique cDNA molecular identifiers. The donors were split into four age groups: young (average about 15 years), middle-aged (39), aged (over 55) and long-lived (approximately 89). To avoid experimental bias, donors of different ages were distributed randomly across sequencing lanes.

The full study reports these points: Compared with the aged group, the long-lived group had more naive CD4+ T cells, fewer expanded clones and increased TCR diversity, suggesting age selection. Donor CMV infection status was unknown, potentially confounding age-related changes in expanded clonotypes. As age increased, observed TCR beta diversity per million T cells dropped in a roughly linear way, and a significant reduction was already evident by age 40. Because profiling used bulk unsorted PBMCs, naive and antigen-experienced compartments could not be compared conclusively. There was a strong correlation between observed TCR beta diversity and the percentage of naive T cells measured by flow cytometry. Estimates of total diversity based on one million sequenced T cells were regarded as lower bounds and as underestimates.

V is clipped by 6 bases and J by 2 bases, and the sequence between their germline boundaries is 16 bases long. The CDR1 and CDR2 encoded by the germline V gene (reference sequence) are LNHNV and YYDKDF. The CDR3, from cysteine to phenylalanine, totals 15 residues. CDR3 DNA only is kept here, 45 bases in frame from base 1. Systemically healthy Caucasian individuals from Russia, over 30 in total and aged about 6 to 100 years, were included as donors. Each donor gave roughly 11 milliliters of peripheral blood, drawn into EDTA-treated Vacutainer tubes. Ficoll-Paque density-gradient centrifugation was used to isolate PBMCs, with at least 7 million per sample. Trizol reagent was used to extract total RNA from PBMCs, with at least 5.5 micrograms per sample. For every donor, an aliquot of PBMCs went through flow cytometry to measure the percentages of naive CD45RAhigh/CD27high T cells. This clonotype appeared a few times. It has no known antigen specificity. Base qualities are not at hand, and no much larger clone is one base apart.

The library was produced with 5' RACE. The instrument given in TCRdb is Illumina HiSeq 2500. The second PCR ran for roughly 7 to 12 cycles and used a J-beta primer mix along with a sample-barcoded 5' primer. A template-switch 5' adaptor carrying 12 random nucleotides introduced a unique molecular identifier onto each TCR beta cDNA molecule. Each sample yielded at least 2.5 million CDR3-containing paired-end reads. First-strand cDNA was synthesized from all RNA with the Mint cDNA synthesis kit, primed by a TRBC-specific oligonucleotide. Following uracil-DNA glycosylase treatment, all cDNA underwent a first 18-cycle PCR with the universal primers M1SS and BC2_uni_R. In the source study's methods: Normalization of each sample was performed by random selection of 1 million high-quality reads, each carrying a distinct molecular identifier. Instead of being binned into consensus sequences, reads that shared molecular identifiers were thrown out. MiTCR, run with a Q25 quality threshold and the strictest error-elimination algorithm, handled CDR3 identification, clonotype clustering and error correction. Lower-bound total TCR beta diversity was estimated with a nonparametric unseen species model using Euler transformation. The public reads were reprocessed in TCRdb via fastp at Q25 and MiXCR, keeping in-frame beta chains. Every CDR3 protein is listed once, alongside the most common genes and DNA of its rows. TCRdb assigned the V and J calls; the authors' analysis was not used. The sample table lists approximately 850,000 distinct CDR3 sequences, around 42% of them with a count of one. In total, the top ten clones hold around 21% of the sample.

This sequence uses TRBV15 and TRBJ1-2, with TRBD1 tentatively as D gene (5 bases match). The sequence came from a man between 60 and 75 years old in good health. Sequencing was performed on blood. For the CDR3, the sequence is CATSTTGGLNYGYTF. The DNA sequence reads TGTGCCACCAGTACCACGGGGGGTCTCAACTATGGCTACACCTTC.